A single sample is the source of the 27 T cell receptor beta chains below, sequenced in a study of OX40 agonist ivuxolimab in advanced cancers. Repertoires were generated with immunoSEQ multiplex PCR, while TCRdb's copy carries only in-frame clones and drops some. This table has over 60,000 clones, around 94% appearing once. Sequencing used CD4+ or CD8+ T cells sorted from blood, obtained in a trial of the OX40 agonist ivuxolimab. These receptors originate from an adult with an advanced solid tumor such as melanoma, head and neck, liver or kidney cancer.

The genes are TRBV9 and TRBJ2-7, with 8 bases aligning to TRBD1. V shed 4 bases, J shed 3 bases, and the junction held 12 bases outside the gene matches. Germline lookup yields CDR1 SGDLS and CDR2 YYNGEE. This CDR3 has 16 amino acids. The CDR3 nucleotides read TGTGCCAGCAGCCCCAACCCCGGGACAGGCCACTACGAGCAGTACTTC. It specifies CASSPNPGTGHYEQYF.

V gene TRBV5-6 combines with J gene TRBJ2-5, with a possible D match to TRBD1 (5 bases). The V gene lost 2 bases and the J gene lost 2 bases, with 16 bases spanning the gap. This CDR3 spans 16 amino acids. Germline V lookup: CDR1 SGHDT, CDR2 YYEEEE. The CDR3 coding sequence is TGTGCCAGCAGCTTCCCCTTTGGCAGGGCGCAAGAGACCCAGTACTTC. Encoded protein: CASSFPFGRAQETQYF.

The V gene is TRBV9, the J gene TRBJ1-6; 11 bases line up with TRBD1. Losses at the gene ends were 2 bases for V and 2 bases for J; bases not matched to a gene: 6. In germline, CDR1 is SGDLS, CDR2 YYNGEE. The CDR3 is 18 residues long. The CDR3 nucleotides read TGTGCCAGCAGCGTGCTCGGGACAGGGGGGACCTATAATTCACCCCTCCACTTT. Residues: CASSVLGTGGTYNSPLHF.

The J gene is TRBJ2-5, the V gene TRBV15; a possible D gene is TRBD1 (5 bases). Germline CDR1 is LNHNV and CDR2 is YYDKDF (reference sequence). The CDR3 is made up of 14 amino acids. With 4 bases removed from V and 2 bases from J, the gap between germline ends came to 11 bases. CDR3 in amino acids: CATSIQGWQETQYF. Written as DNA, the CDR3 is TGTGCCACCAGCATTCAGGGATGGCAAGAGACCCAGTACTTC.

V usage is TRBV7-2 and J usage is TRBJ1-1; 7 positions match TRBD1. The V gene end was trimmed by 5 bases and the J gene end by 5 bases; junction bases not matched to a gene: 11. This CDR3 has 15 amino acids. Per the germline V gene, CDR1 is SGHTA and CDR2 is FQGNSA. The chain's CDR3 is CASSAGGAMGTEAFF. The CDR3 region has the DNA TGTGCCAGCAGCGCAGGGGGGGCTATGGGGACTGAAGCTTTCTTT.

This rearrangement joins TRBV15 to TRBJ2-1; 9 nucleotides align to TRBD1. Germline CDR1 reads LNHNV; CDR2 reads YYDKDF (reference sequence). V shed 3 bases and J 4 bases; nucleotides not matched to a gene: 13. The CDR3 has 18 residues. The CDR3 nucleotides are TGTGCCACCAGCAGCCTCGGACCGGACAGGGGCCCTTACAATGAGCAGTTCTTC. Translation: CATSSLGPDRGPYNEQFF.

The chain employs TRBV6-5 and TRBJ2-2, with a possible D match to TRBD1 (5 bases). The CDR3 has 13 residues. The V end was cut by 10 bases, the J end by 6 bases, with 15 bases between. Germline V gene lookup returns CDR1 MNHEY and CDR2 SVGAGI. The CDR3 DNA is TGTGCCACCTCAAGGGGTGTCGCCGGGGAGCTGTTTTTT. This translates into CATSRGVAGELFF.

In nucleotides, the CDR3 is TGTGCCAGCAGTTTGGTCCGGGTCCCGAACACCGGGGAGCTGTTTTTT. Translated, it gives CASSLVRVPNTGELFF. The rearrangement joins TRBV28 to TRBJ2-2; D not resolved. The CDR3 is 16 residues long. Trimming stripped 3 bases from V and 0 bases from J, with 11 bases between. Germline V gene sequence: CDR1 MDHEN, CDR2 SYDVKM.

The chain recombines TRBV5-4 with TRBJ2-2; 9 bases match TRBD1. There are 15 residues in the CDR3. Germline CDR1 is SGHNT and CDR2 is YYREEE (reference sequence). The junction had 0 bases not matched to a gene; V was cut back by 1 base and J by 2 bases. The CDR3 loop is CASSLTGGNTGELFF. Written as DNA, the CDR3 is TGTGCCAGCAGCTTGACAGGGGGCAACACCGGGGAGCTGTTTTTT.

The gene calls are TRBV2 and TRBJ2-1; TRBD2 matches 10 bases. V lost 5 bases and J lost 3; bases outside the gene matches: 4. Germline CDR1 reads SNHLY; CDR2 reads FYNNEI. The CDR3 is 15 residues long. The CDR3 spells CASSQLAGSYNEQFF. CDR3 coding DNA: TGTGCCAGCAGTCAACTAGCGGGAAGCTACAATGAGCAGTTCTTC.

The CDR3 DNA reads TGTGCCAGCAGCCGGAGGGCCATGGGCCCCGAGCAGTACTTC. It codes for CASSRRAMGPEQYF. This sequence joins TRBV7-2 and TRBJ2-7; possibly TRBD2 for D (6 bases). The CDR3 sequence is 14 residues long. With 5 bases removed from V and 6 bases from J, the gap between germline ends came to 17 bases. CDR1 and CDR2 from the germline V gene are SGHTA and FQGNSA.

In its sample, this clone was seen a few times. V gene TRBV5-6 combines with J gene TRBJ1-2; 10 bases map to TRBD1. J was trimmed by 6 bases and V by 0 bases; bases with no gene match: 2. The CDR3 sequence is 14 residues long. Germline CDR1 SGHDT, CDR2 YYEEEE. CDR3 nucleotide sequence: TGTGCCAGCAGCTTGGGACAGGGGGCAGATGGCTACACCTTC. Translating it yields CASSLGQGADGYTF.

The chain carries TRBV4-1 and TRBJ2-2; no firm D call. Trimming cost V 8 bases and J 4 bases, with 17 bases left between them. CDR3 length: 15 amino acids. Germline V gene lookup returns CDR1 MGHRA and CDR2 YSYEKL. CDR3 sequence (DNA): TGCGCCAGCTTCGCTCTGGGGATAGGCACCGGGGAGCTGTTTTTT. Its translation: CASFALGIGTGELFF.

The V call is TRBV27, the J call TRBJ1-2; weak D call: TRBD1 (6 bases). CDR3 length: 14 residues. The ends were cut back, 3 bases at V and 3 bases at J, with 11 bases in the middle. The V gene's germline CDR1 is MNHEY and CDR2 SMNVEV (reference sequence). In DNA, the CDR3 is TGTGCCAGCAGTTTCGGGGGGCATCACTATGGCTACACCTTC. Protein product: CASSFGGHHYGYTF.

V is TRBV7-9 and J is TRBJ2-1; D is uncertain. Germline CDR1 and CDR2: SEHNR and FQNEAQ (reference sequence). V was shortened by 5 bases and J by 5 bases, with 13 bases between the two germline ends. The CDR3 totals 14 residues. The CDR3 DNA reads as TGTGCCAGCAGCCCAGAGACGGCTCACAATGAGCAGTTCTTC. Its translation is CASSPETAHNEQFF.

The V gene is TRBV6-6, the J gene TRBJ1-1; D gene uncertain. CDR3 size: 13 residues. Trimming pared 0 bases from V and 10 bases from J, leaving 12 bases between. CDR1 and CDR2 (germline): MNHNY, SVGAGI (reference sequence). Here the CDR3 DNA reads TGTGCCAGCAGTTACTCTCTCAGATGGGGAGCTTTCTTT. Its translation: CASSYSLRWGAFF.

V usage is TRBV7-6 and J usage is TRBJ1-1; the match to TRBD1 covers 7 bases. The V segment lost 5 bases and the J segment 0 bases; nucleotides outside the gene matches: 9. The germline gives CDR1 SGHVS, CDR2 FNYEAQ. This CDR3 contains 16 residues. In DNA form, the CDR3 reads TGTGCCAGCAGCCTGGGACAGCTGACCATGAACACTGAAGCTTTCTTT. It is translated as CASSLGQLTMNTEAFF.

A word on this clone: At one end, the junction sequence differs from germline, possibly due to a read error. The chain has TRBV29-1 and TRBJ1-1; maybe TRBD1 (5 bases). CDR3 length equals 9 residues. The germline V gene encodes CDR1 SQVTM and CDR2 ANQGSEA. CDR3 sequence: CSVPGVNYF. CDR3 sequence (DNA): TGCAGCGTCCCGGGGGTCAACTACTTT.

The rearrangement joins TRBV27 to TRBJ2-5; 7 bases align to TRBD1. CDR3 length equals 17 residues. The V gene end was trimmed by 4 bases and the J gene end by 2 bases; junction bases not matched to a gene: 13. Looked up from germline, CDR1 is MNHEY and CDR2 is SMNVEV (reference sequence). For the CDR3, the DNA is TGTGCCAGCAGTTCGCCCACCCGACAGGGTTGGCAAGAGACCCAGTACTTC. Translated: CASSSPTRQGWQETQYF.

The chain has TRBV9 and TRBJ2-1, with 9 bases fitting TRBD2. After removal of 2 bases from V and 2 bases from J, the junction contained 2 bases not matched to a gene. The CDR3 is 15 amino acids. CDR1 SGDLS and CDR2 YYNGEE come from the germline V gene. Here the CDR3 DNA reads TGTGCCAGCAGCGTCGAGCGGGGGGCCTACAATGAGCAGTTCTTC. It is translated as CASSVERGAYNEQFF.

This clone appeared once. The chain couples TRBV7-6 to TRBJ2-5; 7 bases agree with TRBD2. The J call may be in error: the DNA end matches TRBJ2-7 better. CDR1 and CDR2 (germline): SGHVS, FNYEAQ. The CDR3 extends over 14 amino acids. CDR3 region: CASSLAGAPYEQYF. The CDR3 nucleotides read TGTGCCAGCAGCTTGGCGGGAGCCCCTTACGAGCAGTACTTC.

The V gene is TRBV27, the J gene TRBJ1-3; D ambiguous. The ends were cut back, 5 bases at V and 0 bases at J, with 8 bases in the middle. The CDR3 runs 14 residues. CDR1 is MNHEY, CDR2 SMNVEV, per germline (reference sequence). The CDR3 region is CASSTRSSGNTIYF. Here the CDR3 DNA reads TGTGCCAGCAGTACTCGGAGCTCTGGAAACACCATATATTTT.

This sequence joins TRBV5-6 and TRBJ1-5, with TRBD1 as a possible D gene (5 bases). This CDR3 is built from 14 residues. V lost 1 base to trimming and J lost 6 bases, with 11 bases between them. From germline, CDR1 is SGHDT and CDR2 YYEEEE. The CDR3 nucleotides read TGTGCCAGCAGCTTGTGGGGGAGTGGTCAGCCCCAGCATTTT. This encodes CASSLWGSGQPQHF.

The chain joins TRBV21-1 to TRBJ2-7; the table names TRBD1, a call not compared with the DNA. TRBV21-1 is classified as a pseudogene. The length of the CDR3 is 15 residues. The CDR3 is CASSNRDRDSYEQYF. The DNA for the CDR3 is TGTGCCAGCAGCAACCGTGACAGGGACTCCTACGAGCAGTACTTC.

The chain carries TRBV9 and TRBJ2-7; TRBD2 matches at 11 bases. J lost 5 bases, V lost 2 bases, and 6 bases had no gene match. Germline lookup yields CDR1 SGDLS and CDR2 YYNGEE. CDR3 size: 15 residues. DNA of the CDR3: TGTGCCAGCAGCGTCTCGGGACTAGCGGAAGACGAGCAGTACTTC. Translation: CASSVSGLAEDEQYF.

This clone was picked up one time. The genes are TRBV6-6 and TRBJ2-7; D might be TRBD2 (5 bases). V was cut by 4 bases and J by 3 bases, with 19 bases left in between. The CDR3 covers 16 residues. CDR1 and CDR2 (germline): MNHNY, SVGAGI (reference sequence). The CDR3, as DNA: TGTGCCAGCAGTTTCTCACTAGGGAGAGGCCACTACGAGCAGTACTTC. Translated, it gives CASSFSLGRGHYEQYF.

V is TRBV7-2 and J is TRBJ1-2, with 7 bases fitting TRBD1. The CDR3 contains 17 residues. The ends lost 4 bases at V and 8 bases at J; junction bases unmatched: 19. Per the germline V gene, CDR1 is SGHTA and CDR2 is FQGNSA. CDR3 nucleotide sequence: TGTGCCAGCAGCTCCATTAGCCCCGGAAGGGGGCGACGGGGCTACACCTTC. Its protein product is CASSSISPGRGRRGYTF.